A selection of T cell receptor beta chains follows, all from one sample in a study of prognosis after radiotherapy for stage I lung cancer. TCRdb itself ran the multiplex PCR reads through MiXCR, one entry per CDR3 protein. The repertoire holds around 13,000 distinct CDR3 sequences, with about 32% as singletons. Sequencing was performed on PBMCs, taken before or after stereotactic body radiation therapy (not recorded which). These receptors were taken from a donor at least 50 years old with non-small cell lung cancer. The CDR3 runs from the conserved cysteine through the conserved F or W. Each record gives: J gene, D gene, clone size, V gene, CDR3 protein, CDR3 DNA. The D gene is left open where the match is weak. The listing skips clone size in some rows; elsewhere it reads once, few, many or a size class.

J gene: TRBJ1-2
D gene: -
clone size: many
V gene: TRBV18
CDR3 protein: CASSPTGKINYGYTF
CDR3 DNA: TGTGCCAGCTCCCCTACAGGGAAGATTAACTATGGCTACACCTTC

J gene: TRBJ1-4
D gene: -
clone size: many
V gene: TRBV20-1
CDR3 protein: CSANEIGPIGEKLFF
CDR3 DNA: TGCAGTGCTAATGAAATCGGGCCCATCGGGGAAAAACTGTTTTTT

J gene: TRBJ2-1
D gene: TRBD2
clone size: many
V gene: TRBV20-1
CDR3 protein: CSARAKSGLVTSYNEQFF
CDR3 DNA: TGCAGTGCTAGAGCTAAGTCGGGACTAGTTACTTCCTACAATGAGCAGTTCTTC

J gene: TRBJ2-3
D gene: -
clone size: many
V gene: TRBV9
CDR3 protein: CASSVRDGRGITDTQYF
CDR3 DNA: TGTGCCAGCAGCGTAAGGGACGGCAGGGGAATCACAGATACGCAGTATTTT

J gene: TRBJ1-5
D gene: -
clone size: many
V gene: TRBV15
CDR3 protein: CATSMGPYQPQHF
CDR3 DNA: TGTGCCACCAGCATGGGACCTTATCAGCCCCAGCATTTT

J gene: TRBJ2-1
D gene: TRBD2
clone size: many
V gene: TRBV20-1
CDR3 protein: CSARPATSGNKQFF
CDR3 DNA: TGCAGTGCTAGACCCGCGACTAGCGGGAATAAACAGTTCTTC

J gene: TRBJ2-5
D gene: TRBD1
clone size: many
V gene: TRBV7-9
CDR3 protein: CASSLPQGAGETQYF
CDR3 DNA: TGTGCCAGCAGTTTACCGCAGGGGGCAGGGGAGACCCAGTACTTC

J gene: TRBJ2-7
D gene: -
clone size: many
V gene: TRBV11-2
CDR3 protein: CASSLALGFLHEQYF
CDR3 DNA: TGTGCCAGCAGCTTAGCGCTGGGGTTCCTCCACGAGCAGTACTTC

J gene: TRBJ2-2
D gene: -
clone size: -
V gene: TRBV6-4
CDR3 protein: CASSRRVRRELFF
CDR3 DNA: TGTGCCAGCAGTCGAAGGGTTCGGAGGGAGCTGTTTTTT

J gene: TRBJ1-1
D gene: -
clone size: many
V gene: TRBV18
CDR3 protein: CASSPPRQGNTEAFF
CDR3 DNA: TGTGCCAGCTCACCACCCAGGCAGGGGAACACTGAAGCTTTCTTT

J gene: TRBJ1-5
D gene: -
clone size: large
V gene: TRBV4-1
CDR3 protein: CASSQERLDSNQPQHF
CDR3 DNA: TGCGCCAGCAGCCAAGAGCGGCTTGATAGCAATCAGCCCCAGCATTTT

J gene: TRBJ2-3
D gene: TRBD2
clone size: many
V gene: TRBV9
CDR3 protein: CASSPWREEDTRYF
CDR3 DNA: TGTGCCAGCAGCCCGTGGCGGGAGGAAGATACGCGGTATTTT

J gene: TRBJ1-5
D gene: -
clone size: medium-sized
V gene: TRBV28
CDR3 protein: CASSFLSSGGQPQHF
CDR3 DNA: TGTGCCAGCAGTTTTCTCTCTTCGGGCGGGCAGCCCCAGCATTTT

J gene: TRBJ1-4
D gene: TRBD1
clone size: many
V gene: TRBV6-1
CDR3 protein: CASRDRGSEKLFF
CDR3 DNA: TGTGCCAGCAGGGACAGGGGGAGTGAAAAACTGTTTTTT

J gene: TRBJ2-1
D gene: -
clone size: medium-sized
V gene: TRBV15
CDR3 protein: CATSSRAGNEQFF
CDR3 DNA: TGTGCCACCAGCTCTCGGGCAGGGAATGAGCAGTTCTTC

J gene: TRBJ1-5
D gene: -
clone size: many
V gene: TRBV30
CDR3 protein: CAWRGEQNQPQHF
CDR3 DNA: TGTGCCTGGAGGGGTGAACAAAATCAGCCCCAGCATTTT

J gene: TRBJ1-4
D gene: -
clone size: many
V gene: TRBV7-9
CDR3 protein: CASSLRGGQESGEKLFF
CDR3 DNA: TGTGCCAGCAGCCTGCGCGGGGGGCAGGAGTCTGGTGAAAAACTGTTTTTT

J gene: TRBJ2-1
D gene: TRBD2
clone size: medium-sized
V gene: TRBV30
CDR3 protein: CAWDGAGLSYNEQFF
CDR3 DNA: TGTGCCTGGGATGGAGCGGGACTTTCCTACAATGAGCAGTTCTTC

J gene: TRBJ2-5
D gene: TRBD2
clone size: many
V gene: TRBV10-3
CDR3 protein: CAISVEAGAPETQYF
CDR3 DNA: TGTGCCATCAGTGTGGAGGCGGGAGCCCCAGAGACCCAGTACTTC

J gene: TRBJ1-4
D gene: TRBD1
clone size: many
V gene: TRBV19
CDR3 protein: CASALVTGGNEKLFF
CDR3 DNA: TGTGCCAGTGCACTAGTCACAGGGGGCAATGAAAAACTGTTTTTT

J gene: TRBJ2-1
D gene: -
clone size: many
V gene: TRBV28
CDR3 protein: CASSPGRLAGTPFF
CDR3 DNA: TGTGCCAGCAGTCCCGGCAGGTTGGCGGGGACCCCCTTCTTC

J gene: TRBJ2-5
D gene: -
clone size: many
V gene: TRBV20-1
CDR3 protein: CSAPPGARFETQYF
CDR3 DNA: TGCAGTGCCCCGCCCGGGGCGAGATTCGAGACCCAGTACTTC

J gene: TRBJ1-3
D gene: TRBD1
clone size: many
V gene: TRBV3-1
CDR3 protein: CASSQKGQTSGNTIYF
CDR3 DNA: TGTGCCAGCAGCCAAAAGGGACAGACCTCTGGAAACACCATATATTTT

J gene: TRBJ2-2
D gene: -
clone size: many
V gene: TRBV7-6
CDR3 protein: CASSLALGRADTGELFF
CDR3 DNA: TGTGCCAGCAGCTTAGCTCTGGGGCGAGCTGACACCGGGGAGCTGTTTTTT

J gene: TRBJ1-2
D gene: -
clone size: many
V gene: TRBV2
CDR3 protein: CASSSFNYGYTF
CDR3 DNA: TGTGCCAGCAGTTCATTTAACTATGGCTACACCTTC

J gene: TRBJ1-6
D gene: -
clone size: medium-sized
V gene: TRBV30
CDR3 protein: CAHGRSSYNSPLHF
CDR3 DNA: TGTGCCCACGGCAGGAGCTCCTATAATTCACCCCTCCACTTT

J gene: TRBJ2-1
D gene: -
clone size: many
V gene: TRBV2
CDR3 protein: CASRPRALENEQFF
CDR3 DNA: TGTGCCAGCAGACCCCGGGCCTTGGAGAATGAGCAGTTCTTC

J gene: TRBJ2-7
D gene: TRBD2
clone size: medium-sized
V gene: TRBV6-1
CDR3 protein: CASSATSGGVQYF
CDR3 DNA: TGTGCCAGCAGTGCCACTAGCGGGGGTGTGCAGTACTTC

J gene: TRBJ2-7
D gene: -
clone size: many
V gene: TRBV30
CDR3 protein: CAWSAVGQGYEQYF
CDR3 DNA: TGTGCCTGGAGTGCAGTTGGGCAGGGATACGAGCAGTACTTC

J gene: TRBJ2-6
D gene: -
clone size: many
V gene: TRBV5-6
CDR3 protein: CASSLGGSGANVLTF
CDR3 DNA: TGTGCCAGCAGCCTGGGAGGTTCCGGGGCCAACGTCCTGACTTTC

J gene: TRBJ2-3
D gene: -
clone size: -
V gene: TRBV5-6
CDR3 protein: CASSLVQAWDTQYF
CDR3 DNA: TGTGCCAGCAGCTTGGTGCAGGCATGGGATACGCAGTATTTT

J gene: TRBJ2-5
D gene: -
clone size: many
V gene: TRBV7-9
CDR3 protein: CASRGDRFRPTRETQYF
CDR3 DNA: TGTGCCAGCAGGGGTGATCGTTTTAGACCGACTCGGGAGACCCAGTACTTC

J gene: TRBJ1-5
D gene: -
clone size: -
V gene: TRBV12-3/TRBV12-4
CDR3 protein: CDNSRGDQPQHF
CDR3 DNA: TGTGACAACTCGAGGGGGGATCAGCCCCAGCATTTT

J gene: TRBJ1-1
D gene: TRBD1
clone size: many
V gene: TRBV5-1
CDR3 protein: CASSLSGTGNAKAEAFF
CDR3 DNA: TGCGCCAGCAGCTTGTCCGGGACAGGGAATGCCAAAGCTGAAGCTTTCTTT

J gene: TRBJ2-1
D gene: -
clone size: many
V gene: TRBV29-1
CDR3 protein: CSVVGRVYNEQFF
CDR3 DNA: TGCAGCGTTGTGGGACGGGTCTACAATGAGCAGTTCTTC

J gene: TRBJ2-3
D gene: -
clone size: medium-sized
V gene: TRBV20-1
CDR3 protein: CSADRDGSTDTQYF
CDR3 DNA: TGCAGTGCTGACCGGGACGGAAGCACAGATACGCAGTATTTT

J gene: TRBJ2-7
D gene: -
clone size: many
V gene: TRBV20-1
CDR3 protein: CSAGTYYEQYF
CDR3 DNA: TGCAGTGCCGGGACATACTACGAGCAGTACTTC

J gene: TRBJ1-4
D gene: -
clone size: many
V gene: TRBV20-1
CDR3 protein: CSADRGEEKLFF
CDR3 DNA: TGCAGTGCGGACCGGGGGGAGGAAAAACTGTTTTTT

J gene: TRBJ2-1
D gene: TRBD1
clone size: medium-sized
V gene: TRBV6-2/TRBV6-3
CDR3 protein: CASSYSWDRAYNEQFF
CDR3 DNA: TGTGCCAGCAGTTACTCCTGGGACAGGGCCTACAATGAGCAGTTCTTC

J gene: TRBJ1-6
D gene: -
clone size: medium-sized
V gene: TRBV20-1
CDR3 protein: CSARDYRDSPLHF
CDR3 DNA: TGCAGTGCTAGAGATTATAGGGATTCACCCCTCCACTTT

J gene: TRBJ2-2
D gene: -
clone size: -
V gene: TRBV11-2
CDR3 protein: CASSLEIGNTGELFF
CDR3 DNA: TGTGCGAGCAGCTTAGAGATCGGTAACACCGGGGAGCTGTTTTTT

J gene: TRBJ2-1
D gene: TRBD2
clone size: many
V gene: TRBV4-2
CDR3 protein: CASSQDRVSGGASQQFF
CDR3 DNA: TGTGCCAGCAGCCAAGATCGGGTGAGCGGGGGGGCCAGCCAGCAGTTCTTC

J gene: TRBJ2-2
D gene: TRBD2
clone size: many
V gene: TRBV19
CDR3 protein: CASNRITQGGYTGELFF
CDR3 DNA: TGTGCCAGTAACCGAATTACTCAGGGAGGGTACACCGGGGAGCTGTTTTTT

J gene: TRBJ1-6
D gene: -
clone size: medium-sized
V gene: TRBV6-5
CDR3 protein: CASSYSGNGNSPLHF
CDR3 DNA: TGTGCCAGCAGTTACAGTGGTAACGGGAATTCACCCCTCCACTTT

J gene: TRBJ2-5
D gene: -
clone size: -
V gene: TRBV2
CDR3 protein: CASIEPTWNQETQYF
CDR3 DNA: TGTGCCAGCATTGAACCCACATGGAATCAAGAGACCCAGTACTTC

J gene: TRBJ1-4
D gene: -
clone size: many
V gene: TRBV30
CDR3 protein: CATQWVRGEKLFF
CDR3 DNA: TGTGCAACACAGTGGGTAAGAGGTGAAAAACTGTTTTTT

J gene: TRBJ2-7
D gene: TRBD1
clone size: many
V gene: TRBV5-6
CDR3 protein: CASSLGGTGSYEQYF
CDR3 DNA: TGTGCCAGCAGCTTGGGAGGGACAGGGTCCTACGAGCAGTACTTC

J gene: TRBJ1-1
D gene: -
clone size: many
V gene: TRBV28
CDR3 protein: CASSLLGAFEAFF
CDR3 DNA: TGTGCCAGCAGTTTACTGGGGGCGTTTGAAGCTTTCTTT

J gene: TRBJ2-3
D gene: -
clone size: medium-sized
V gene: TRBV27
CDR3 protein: CASSLKGRTDTQYF
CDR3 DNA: TGTGCCAGCAGTTTAAAAGGCAGGACAGATACGCAGTATTTT

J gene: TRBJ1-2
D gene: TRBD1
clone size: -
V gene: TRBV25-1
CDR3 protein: CAISAGLQGTSGRYTF
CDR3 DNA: TGTGCCATCAGTGCAGGACTACAGGGGACAAGTGGGCGCTACACCTTC

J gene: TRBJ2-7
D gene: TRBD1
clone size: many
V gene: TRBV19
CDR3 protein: CASSNGQESYEQYF
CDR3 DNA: TGTGCCAGTAGTAACGGACAGGAGTCCTACGAGCAGTACTTC

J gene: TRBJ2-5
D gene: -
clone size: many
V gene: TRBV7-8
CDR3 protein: CASSLTRIETQYF
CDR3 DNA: TGTGCCAGCAGCCTTACTCGGATTGAGACCCAGTACTTC

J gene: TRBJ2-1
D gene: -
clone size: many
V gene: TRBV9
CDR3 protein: CASSVGSYNEQFF
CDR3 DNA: TGTGCCAGCAGCGTAGGATCATACAATGAGCAGTTCTTC

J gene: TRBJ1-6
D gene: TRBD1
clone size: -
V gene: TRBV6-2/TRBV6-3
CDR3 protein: CASSYSYRGPCSPLHF
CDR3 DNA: TGTGCCAGCAGTTATTCTTACAGGGGACCATGTTCACCCCTCCACTTT

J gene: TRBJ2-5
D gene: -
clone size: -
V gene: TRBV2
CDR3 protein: CASKGSAKETQYF
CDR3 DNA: TGTGCTAGCAAGGGTAGCGCTAAAGAGACCCAGTACTTC